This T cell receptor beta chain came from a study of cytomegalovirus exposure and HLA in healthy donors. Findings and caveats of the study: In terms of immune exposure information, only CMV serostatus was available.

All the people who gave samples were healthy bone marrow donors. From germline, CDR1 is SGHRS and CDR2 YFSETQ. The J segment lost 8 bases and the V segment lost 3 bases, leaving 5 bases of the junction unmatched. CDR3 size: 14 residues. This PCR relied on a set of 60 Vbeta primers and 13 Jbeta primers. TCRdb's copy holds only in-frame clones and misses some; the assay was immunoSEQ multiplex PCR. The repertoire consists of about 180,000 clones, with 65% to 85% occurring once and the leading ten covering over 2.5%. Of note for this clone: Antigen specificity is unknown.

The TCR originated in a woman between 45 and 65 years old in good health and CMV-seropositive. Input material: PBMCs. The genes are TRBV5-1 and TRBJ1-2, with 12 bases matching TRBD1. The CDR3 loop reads CASSSEGTGGGYTF. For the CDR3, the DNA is TGCGCCAGCAGCTCAGAGGGGACAGGGGGCGGCTACACCTTC. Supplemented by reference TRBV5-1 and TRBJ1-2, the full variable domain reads KAGVTQTPRYLIKTRGQQVTLSCSPISGHRSVSWYQQTPGQGLQFLFEYFSETQRNKGNFPGRFSGRQFSNSRSEMNVSTLELGDSALYLCASSSEGTGGGYTFGSGTRLTVV.